This T cell receptor beta chain was profiled in a study of graft-versus-host responses after intestinal transplantation. Overall study: Tacrolimus and steroids were given for around 3 years to all recipients after anti-thymocyte globulin induction. Study outcomes and limitations: In recipient marrow, GvH clones were found, and some appeared first in ileum or blood.

J lost 5 bases, V lost 0 bases, and 5 bases had no gene match. Germline V CDR1 and CDR2: SGDLS, YYNGEE. The CDR3 spans 15 residues. As to this clone: What it recognizes is unknown.

The data were produced by immunoSEQ multiplex PCR, yet TCRdb's version contains in-frame clones alone and is incomplete. This repertoire shows just under 85,000 clones, about 91% found once; its top ten account for 7.6%. The rearrangement uses TRBV9 and TRBJ1-1, with 9 bases fitting TRBD1. The source of this sequence is a human donor who was the organ donor for an intestinal transplant. Sequences were derived from unstimulated CD8+ T cells sorted from spleen or lymph node cells, sampled before transplant. This CDR3 is CASSVEQGAYTEAFF. The CDR3 nucleotides read TGTGCCAGCAGCGTAGAACAGGGGGCATATACTGAAGCTTTCTTT.